This section outlines one TCR beta chain sequence together with its context. The data originate from a study of blood T cell repertoires in COVID-19. The CDR3 extends over 15 amino acids. Per germline, CDR1 SGDLS and CDR2 YYNGEE. Unmatched junction bases numbered 4, after V lost 4 bases and J lost 1 base. Data came from immunoSEQ multiplex PCR; TCRdb stores just in-frame clones and leaves some out. The sample yields about 140,000 clones, roughly 90% seen once. V and J are TRBV9 and TRBJ2-3; 9 bases are a match to TRBD2. Sequenced: peripheral blood. The TCR was taken from a man in his forties or fifties with active or convalescent COVID-19. The CDR3 protein is CASSPSGTGTDTQYF. Here the CDR3 DNA reads TGTGCCAGCAGCCCTAGCGGGACGGGCACAGATACGCAGTATTTT.